The present T cell receptor beta chain was sequenced within a study of identical twins. This clonotype was seen only a few times. Its specificity is not known. Among all donors, each was a healthy Caucasian. The CDR3 runs 21 residues. The germline CDR1 and CDR2 sequences are LGHDT and YNNKEL (reference sequence). V lost 1 base and J 1 base, leaving 25 bases between the germline ends. TCRdb passed the 5' RACE reads through MiXCR, listing each CDR3 protein once. In the table there are under 250,000 distinct CDR3 sequences, roughly 12% of which are singletons. Whole-study results and caveats: The study drew conclusions from cross-sectional statistical analysis, not from following the same donors. Zero-insertion analyses might be partly confounded by invariant T cells like MAIT and iNKT.

The same sample was also studied in work on yellow fever vaccine responses in identical twins.

The sequencing input was memory (CD45RO+) T cells sorted from blood. V and J are TRBV3-1 and TRBJ2-2; D gene unclear. The TCR sequence derives from a woman between 18 and 30 years old in good health. In DNA, the CDR3 is TGTGCCAGCAGCCAAGTTAGGGCCCGGCCCCCACTATGGGTGAACACCGGGGAGCTGTTTTTT. This sequence encodes CASSQVRARPPLWVNTGELFF.